The 20 T cell receptor beta chains below all came from one sample that was sequenced in a study. From the RT-PCR reads, TCRdb called clonotypes with MiXCR, one entry per CDR3 protein. This table holds more than 550,000 distinct CDR3 sequences, 14% found once. Sequencing used memory CD4+ T cells from blood. These receptors were taken from a female donor in good health, serving as a healthy control.

This clonotype showed up many times. The gene calls are TRBV10-3 and TRBJ1-5; no clear D gene. The germline CDR1 and CDR2 sequences are ENHRY and SYGVKD. This CDR3 spans 14 amino acids. Trimming pared 4 bases from V and 0 bases from J, leaving 7 bases between. The CDR3 spells CAISGADSNQPQHF. In DNA, the CDR3 is TGTGCCATCAGTGGGGCAGATAGCAATCAGCCCCAGCATTTT.

The chain combines TRBV7-8 with TRBJ1-1, with 8 bases matching TRBD1. This CDR3 contains 15 residues. Trimming took 5 bases from V and 1 from J; bases not matched to a gene: 6. CDR1 and CDR2 from the germline V gene are SGHVS and FQNEAQ. The CDR3 DNA reads TGTGCCAGCAGCCAGAGGACAGGGTCGAACACTGAAGCTTTCTTT. Protein sequence: CASSQRTGSNTEAFF. Complete variable domain (other parts from reference TRBV7-8 and TRBJ1-1): GAGVSQSPRYKVAKRGQDVALRCDPISGHVSLFWYQQALGQGPEFLTYFQNEAQLDKSGLPSDRFFAERPEGSVSTLKIQRTQQEDSAVYLCASSQRTGSNTEAFFGQGTRLTVV.

This clonotype was recorded only once. This chain joins TRBV7-2 and TRBJ1-4; unclear D gene. CDR3 length: 14 residues. Trimming pared 2 bases from V and 8 bases from J, leaving 12 bases between. CDR1 is SGHTA and CDR2 is FQGNSA in the germline V gene. The CDR3 DNA sequence: TGTGCCAGCAGCTTACCGTCCATGGGGGAAAAACTGTTTTTT. This codes for CASSLPSMGEKLFF.

V is TRBV7-2 and J is TRBJ1-2, with a tentative D call TRBD1 (5 bases). V was clipped by 5 bases and J by 3 bases, with 13 bases between them. The CDR3 length is 14 residues. CDR1 and CDR2 (germline): SGHTA, FQGNSA. The CDR3 reads CASSLRDGDYGYTF. Written as DNA, the CDR3 is TGTGCCAGCAGCCTCCGGGACGGGGACTATGGCTACACCTTC.

This clonotype appeared a few times. The genes are TRBV18 and TRBJ2-7; 8 bases map to TRBD2. Germline loops: CDR1 KGHSH, CDR2 LQKENI. This CDR3 contains 11 residues. Germline trimming cut 5 bases from V and 6 bases from J; bases unmatched to any gene: 0. CDR3 sequence (DNA): TGTGCCAGCTCAGGGACTAGCGAGCAGTACTTC. Protein sequence: CASSGTSEQYF.

This clonotype turned up a few times. The chain joins TRBV3-1 to TRBJ2-5, with D unresolved. The CDR3 consists of 13 residues. The V gene's germline CDR1 is LGHDT and CDR2 YNNKEL (reference sequence). Trimming pared 5 bases from V and 4 bases from J, leaving 11 bases between. The CDR3: CASSDRVGETQYF. Written as DNA, the CDR3 is TGTGCCAGCAGCGACCGCGTGGGAGAGACCCAGTACTTC.

This clonotype was detected a few times. Written as DNA, the CDR3 is TGCAGCCCGCAGCTGAACACTGAAGCTTTCTTT. Translated, it gives CSPQLNTEAFF. This chain joins TRBV29-1 and TRBJ1-1; D is uncertain. This CDR3 spans 11 amino acids. CDR1 is SQVTM and CDR2 is ANQGSEA in the germline V gene. V lost 8 bases and J lost 0, with 7 bases in between. Using reference TRBV29-1 and TRBJ1-1 for the parts outside the CDR3, the full variable domain is SAVISQKPSRDICQRGTSLTIQCQVDSQVTMMFWYRQQPGQSLTLIATANQGSEATYESGFVIDKFPISRPNLTFSTLTVSNMSPEDSSIYLCSPQLNTEAFFGQGTRLTVV.

This clonotype was found many times. This chain uses TRBV7-6 with TRBJ2-2; 8 bases line up with TRBD2. This CDR3 has 17 amino acids. Per the germline V gene, CDR1 is SGHVS and CDR2 is FNYEAQ. Trimming at V came to 5 bases and at J to 6 bases, leaving 14 bases not matched to a gene. The CDR3 reads CASSLKPGLDASGELFF. Here the CDR3 DNA reads TGTGCCAGCAGCCTTAAACCGGGACTAGATGCTTCCGGGGAGCTGTTTTTT. The full variable domain, with the rest looked up from reference TRBV7-6 and TRBJ2-2, is GAGVSQSPRYKVTKRGQDVALRCDPISGHVSLYWYRQALGQGPEFLTYFNYEAQQDKSGLPNDRFSAERPEGSISTLTIQRTEQRDSAMYRCASSLKPGLDASGELFFGEGSRLTVL.

This clonotype was seen a few times. The chain joins TRBV20-1 to TRBJ1-3, with D unclear. The V end lost 0 bases, the J end lost 9 bases, and 12 bases lay between the germline ends. The germline gives CDR1 DFQATT, CDR2 SNEGSKA (reference sequence). The CDR3 runs to 13 residues. CDR3 DNA sequence: TGCAGTGCTAGAGAGCGAGCGGTGACCACCATATATTTT. Amino acid sequence: CSARERAVTTIYF.

V usage is TRBV7-7 and J usage is TRBJ2-5; TRBD2 aligns across 9 bases. The CDR3 is 15 residues long. Germline V lookup: CDR1 SSHAT, CDR2 FNYEAQ (reference sequence). V gave up 5 bases and J gave up 5 bases; unmatched junction bases: 9. As DNA, the CDR3 is TGTGCCAGCAGCCAAATAGCGGGAGAGGTGGAGACCCAGTACTTC. Translated: CASSQIAGEVETQYF. Combining the CDR3 with reference TRBV7-7 and TRBJ2-5 gives the whole variable domain GAGVSQSPRYKVTKRGQDVTLRCDPISSHATLYWYQQALGQGPEFLTYFNYEAQPDKSGLPSDRFSAERPEGSISTLTIQRTEQRDSAMYRCASSQIAGEVETQYFGPGTRLLVL.

This clonotype has ten or more counts. The rearrangement joins TRBV29-1 to TRBJ2-3; a weak D match, TRBD1 (6 bases). The CDR3 is 12 amino acids. Germline assignment: CDR1 SQVTM and CDR2 ANQGSEA. The germline V and J ends were trimmed by 7 bases and 4 bases, with 12 bases remaining between them. This chain's CDR3 is CSAGQLADTQYF. The CDR3 nucleotides are TGCAGCGCCGGACAGTTAGCAGATACGCAGTATTTT.

This clonotype was counted only a few times. The chain recombines TRBV24-1 with TRBJ1-5; the match to TRBD1 covers 7 bases. In germline, CDR1 is KGHDR, CDR2 SFDVKD. The CDR3 contains 13 residues. V shed 7 bases and J 3 bases; nucleotides not matched to a gene: 2. The CDR3 DNA sequence: TGTGCCACCAGAGACAGGGCCAATCAGCCCCAGCATTTT. This gives the protein CATRDRANQPQHF.

The table lists this clonotype with many counts. The chain has TRBV7-2 and TRBJ2-1; weak D call: TRBD2 (5 bases). Looked up from germline, CDR1 is SGHTA and CDR2 is FQGNSA. V lost 3 bases and J 8 bases, leaving 11 bases between the germline ends. The CDR3 runs to 13 residues. CDR3 nucleotide sequence: TGTGCCAGCAGCTTCGGCCCGGAGGATGAGCAGTTCTTC. Translated, it gives CASSFGPEDEQFF.

This chain joins TRBV20-1 and TRBJ1-3, with unresolved D. The germline gives CDR1 DFQATT, CDR2 SNEGSKA (reference sequence). V dropped 5 bases and J dropped 2 bases, with 10 bases sitting between them. The CDR3 loop spans 13 amino acids. CDR3 coding DNA: TGCAGTGCTCACCCGGGCCCTGGAAACACCATATATTTT. Translation gives CSAHPGPGNTIYF.

The rearrangement links TRBV3-1 to TRBJ1-6; a possible D gene is TRBD1 (5 bases). Germline lookup yields CDR1 LGHDT and CDR2 YNNKEL (reference sequence). Trimming shortened V by 1 base and J by 5 bases, and 6 bases separated the two germline ends. This CDR3 contains 14 residues. DNA for the CDR3: TGTGCCAGCAGCCAAGGACAGAATAATTCACCCCTCCACTTT. Translated: CASSQGQNNSPLHF.

This CDR3 reads CASSQSTGNNSPLHF. The DNA of the CDR3 is TGCGCCAGCAGCCAATCGACAGGGAATAATTCACCCCTCCACTTT. The chain combines TRBV5-1 with TRBJ1-6, with TRBD1 matching over 7 bases. Germline CDR1 reads SGHRS; CDR2 reads YFSETQ. With V trimmed by 4 bases and J by 5 bases, 6 bases remained unmatched. The CDR3 runs 15 residues.

The rearrangement uses TRBV6-5 and TRBJ2-1; 8 positions match TRBD2. This CDR3 comprises 15 residues. J was trimmed by 10 bases and V by 10 bases; bases with no gene match: 18. In germline, CDR1 is MNHEY, CDR2 SVGAGI. CDR3 residues: CATRPAGENTGEQFF. The DNA of the CDR3 is TGTGCCACCAGGCCAGCGGGAGAGAACACCGGGGAGCAGTTCTTC.

Remarks on this clonotype: At one boundary the junction diverges from the germline segment, which might be a read error. The V gene is TRBV5-4, the J gene TRBJ2-1, with TRBD2 matching over 13 bases. Germline V gene data show CDR1 as SGHNT and CDR2 as YYREEE (reference sequence). The CDR3 is 16 residues long. DNA of the CDR3: TGTGCGAGCAGCTCCCGGACTAGCGGGGGATACAATGAGCAGTTCTTC. Its protein product is CASSSRTSGGYNEQFF.

The V and J genes are TRBV4-3 and TRBJ1-5; TRBD1 might be the D (5 bases). Germline CDR1 reads LGHNA; CDR2 reads YSLEER. The CDR3 loop spans 14 amino acids. Between the trimmed V and J ends, which lost 0 bases and 7 bases, there was a span of 10 bases. The CDR3 DNA follows: TGCGCCAGCAGCCAAGATATTCGGGGGCAGCCCCAGCATTTT. Translation: CASSQDIRGQPQHF.

This chain uses TRBV13 with TRBJ1-1; D unclear. This CDR3 spans 14 amino acids. The germline CDR1 and CDR2 sequences are PRHDT and FYEKMQ (reference sequence). The V gene lost 5 bases and the J gene lost 3 bases, with 13 bases spanning the gap. This CDR3 is CASSHWETDTEAFF. The CDR3 DNA is TGTGCCAGCAGCCATTGGGAGACGGACACTGAAGCTTTCTTT. Complete variable domain (other parts from reference TRBV13 and TRBJ1-1): AAGVIQSPRHLIKEKRETATLKCYPIPRHDTVYWYQQGPGQDPQFLISFYEKMQSDKGSIPDRFSAQQFSDYHSELNMSSLELGDSALYFCASSHWETDTEAFFGQGTRLTVV.